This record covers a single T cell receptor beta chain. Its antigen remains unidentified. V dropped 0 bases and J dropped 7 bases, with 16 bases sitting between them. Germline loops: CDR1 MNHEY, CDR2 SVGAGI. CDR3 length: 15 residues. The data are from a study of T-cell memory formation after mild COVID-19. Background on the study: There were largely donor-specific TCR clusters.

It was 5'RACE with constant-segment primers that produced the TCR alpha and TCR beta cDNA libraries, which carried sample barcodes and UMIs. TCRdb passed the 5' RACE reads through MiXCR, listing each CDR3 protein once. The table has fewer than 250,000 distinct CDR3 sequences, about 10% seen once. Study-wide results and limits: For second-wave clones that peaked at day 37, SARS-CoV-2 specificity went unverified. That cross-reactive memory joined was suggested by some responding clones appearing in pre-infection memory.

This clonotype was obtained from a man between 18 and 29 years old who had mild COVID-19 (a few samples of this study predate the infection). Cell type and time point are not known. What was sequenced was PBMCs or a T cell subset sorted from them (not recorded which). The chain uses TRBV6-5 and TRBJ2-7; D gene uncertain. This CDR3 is CASSYSGTTPREQYF. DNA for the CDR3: TGTGCCAGCAGTTACTCGGGTACCACCCCTCGAGAGCAGTACTTC.